This is a list of T cell receptor beta chains from one sample in a study of T cell repertoires in cytomegalovirus infection. MiXCR, applied by TCRdb to the reads, yields one record per CDR3 protein. This table holds roughly 300,000 distinct CDR3 sequences, more than 8% found once. Sequencing was carried out using PBMCs. These receptors were collected from a human donor in good health (CMV status not recorded). Some clones in this sample may be carry-over from other donors' samples. The CDR3 runs from the conserved cysteine through the conserved F or W. The order of the fields is V gene, clone size, J gene, D gene, CDR3 DNA, CDR3 protein. The D gene is left open where the match is weak. Clone size, where shown, is once, few, many, or a class for clones that have expanded.

v_call: TRBV19
clone_size: many
j_call: TRBJ2-3
d_call: TRBD2
cdr3_nt: TGTGCCAGTAACGCCTTAGCGGGAGGTCGAGATACGCAGTATTTT
cdr3_aa: CASNALAGGRDTQYF

v_call: TRBV27
clone_size: NA
j_call: TRBJ2-3
d_call: TRBD1
cdr3_nt: TGTGCCAGCAGTTTATCTGGACAGGGACCTAGCACAGATACGCAGTATTTT
cdr3_aa: CASSLSGQGPSTDTQYF

v_call: TRBV19
clone_size: many
j_call: TRBJ2-1
d_call: NA
cdr3_nt: TGTGCCAGTAGTACCCTCTCAGACTCCTACAATGAGCAGTTCTTC
cdr3_aa: CASSTLSDSYNEQFF

v_call: TRBV6-8
clone_size: few
j_call: TRBJ2-7
d_call: TRBD1
cdr3_nt: TGTGCCAGCAGCAGAGGACAGGGGGCTCGGTACGAGCAGTACTTC
cdr3_aa: CASSRGQGARYEQYF

v_call: TRBV28
clone_size: few
j_call: TRBJ1-5
d_call: NA
cdr3_nt: TGTGCCAGCAGTCCCTCTTGGGGTAGCAAGCCCCAGCATTTT
cdr3_aa: CASSPSWGSKPQHF

v_call: TRBV2
clone_size: few
j_call: TRBJ2-7
d_call: TRBD1
cdr3_nt: TGTGCCAGCAGTGTCTTAGGGGGCCTATACGAGCAGTACTTC
cdr3_aa: CASSVLGGLYEQYF

v_call: TRBV7-9
clone_size: NA
j_call: TRBJ2-5
d_call: TRBD2
cdr3_nt: TGTGCCAGCAGCTACCGGGAGGCGGGGGAGACCCAGTACTTC
cdr3_aa: CASSYREAGETQYF

v_call: TRBV12-3/TRBV12-4
clone_size: few
j_call: TRBJ2-5
d_call: NA
cdr3_nt: TGTGCCAGCAGCCACGGACCGGCCCAAGAGACCCAGTACTTC
cdr3_aa: CASSHGPAQETQYF

v_call: TRBV20-1
clone_size: few
j_call: TRBJ2-5
d_call: TRBD2
cdr3_nt: TGCAGTGCTAGAGATGTAGCTAGCGGGGGGGGCGGACAAGAGACCCAGTACTTC
cdr3_aa: CSARDVASGGGGQETQYF

v_call: TRBV20-1
clone_size: few
j_call: TRBJ2-5
d_call: NA
cdr3_nt: TGCAGTGCTAGGAAGACTAGAAGCCGAGAGACCCAGTACTTC
cdr3_aa: CSARKTRSRETQYF

v_call: TRBV6-2/TRBV6-3
clone_size: few
j_call: TRBJ1-4
d_call: NA
cdr3_nt: TGTGCCAGCAGTTACGGCGGAGCAACTAATGAAAAACTGTTTTTT
cdr3_aa: CASSYGGATNEKLFF

v_call: TRBV20-1
clone_size: NA
j_call: TRBJ2-2
d_call: NA
cdr3_nt: TGCAGTGCCGCAGTAATCACCGGGGAGCTGTTTTTT
cdr3_aa: CSAAVITGELFF

v_call: TRBV6-6
clone_size: many
j_call: TRBJ2-6
d_call: NA
cdr3_nt: TGTGCCAGCAGTTACCAGCAGGGTGCTGGGGCCAACGTCCTGACTTTC
cdr3_aa: CASSYQQGAGANVLTF

v_call: TRBV5-1
clone_size: few
j_call: TRBJ2-7
d_call: NA
cdr3_nt: TGCGCCAGCAGCCTGGACTGGAAGGGTCTCTACGAGCAGTACTTC
cdr3_aa: CASSLDWKGLYEQYF

v_call: TRBV12-3/TRBV12-4
clone_size: few
j_call: TRBJ1-1
d_call: NA
cdr3_nt: TGTGCCAGCCGTTTTATGAACACTGAAGCTTTCTTT
cdr3_aa: CASRFMNTEAFF

v_call: TRBV6-6
clone_size: NA
j_call: TRBJ1-1
d_call: NA
cdr3_nt: TGTGCCAGCAGTGTCGGGTGGGGGGGCACTGAAGCTTTCTTT
cdr3_aa: CASSVGWGGTEAFF

v_call: TRBV7-2
clone_size: many
j_call: TRBJ1-5
d_call: NA
cdr3_nt: TGTGCCAGCAGCTGGACCAGGGAAGGGCAGCCCCAGCATTTT
cdr3_aa: CASSWTREGQPQHF

v_call: TRBV12-3/TRBV12-4
clone_size: few
j_call: TRBJ2-1
d_call: TRBD2
cdr3_nt: TGTGCCAGCAGTTCGGGACTAGCGGGGGGGCCCTTTCGAAATGAGCAGTTCTTC
cdr3_aa: CASSSGLAGGPFRNEQFF

v_call: TRBV5-1
clone_size: NA
j_call: TRBJ2-7
d_call: NA
cdr3_nt: TGCGCCAGCAGCGGAAGGGGCTTGGCAGGGTTCAGCTACGAGCAGTACTTC
cdr3_aa: CASSGRGLAGFSYEQYF

v_call: TRBV7-6
clone_size: few
j_call: TRBJ1-1
d_call: TRBD1
cdr3_nt: TGTGCCAGCAGCCACCGGACAGGGGGAGGTAACACTGAAGCTTTCTTT
cdr3_aa: CASSHRTGGGNTEAFF

v_call: TRBV9
clone_size: NA
j_call: TRBJ2-6
d_call: NA
cdr3_nt: TGTGCCAGCACCTTCCCCCTTTCGACTGGGGCCAACGTCCTGACTTTC
cdr3_aa: CASTFPLSTGANVLTF

v_call: TRBV4-3
clone_size: few
j_call: TRBJ2-7
d_call: TRBD2
cdr3_nt: TGCGCCAGCAGCCAAGCGCCGCTGACTAGCGCGGGGCCCAACTACGAGCAGTACTTC
cdr3_aa: CASSQAPLTSAGPNYEQYF

v_call: TRBV12-3/TRBV12-4
clone_size: many
j_call: TRBJ1-3
d_call: NA
cdr3_nt: TGTGCCAGCAGTCCTGGACGGAGCTCTGGAAACACCATATATTTT
cdr3_aa: CASSPGRSSGNTIYF

v_call: TRBV6-8
clone_size: NA
j_call: TRBJ2-7
d_call: TRBD2
cdr3_nt: TGTGCCAGCAGTTTACCTCCAATTATCGGACTAGCGGGAGTACGGAGCTCCTACGAGCAGTACTTC
cdr3_aa: CASSLPPIIGLAGVRSSYEQYF

v_call: TRBV19
clone_size: few
j_call: TRBJ2-1
d_call: NA
cdr3_nt: TGTGCCAGTTCCAAGCATGGGGGGAATGAGCAGTTCTTC
cdr3_aa: CASSKHGGNEQFF

v_call: TRBV7-3
clone_size: few
j_call: TRBJ2-3
d_call: NA
cdr3_nt: TGTGCCAGCAGTCTCATGTCGGGGGCAGATACGCAGTATTTT
cdr3_aa: CASSLMSGADTQYF

v_call: TRBV7-2
clone_size: few
j_call: TRBJ1-2
d_call: NA
cdr3_nt: TGTGCCAGCAGCCCGCCCCAGGGGCCTAACTATGGCTACACCTTC
cdr3_aa: CASSPPQGPNYGYTF

v_call: TRBV28
clone_size: many
j_call: TRBJ2-7
d_call: TRBD1
cdr3_nt: TGTGCCAGTGGGACCGGGACAGGGGGCTACGAGCAGTACTTC
cdr3_aa: CASGTGTGGYEQYF

v_call: TRBV7-6
clone_size: few
j_call: TRBJ2-1
d_call: NA
cdr3_nt: TGTGCCAGCAGCTTAGTCGTCTATAAAAATGAGCAGTTCTTC
cdr3_aa: CASSLVVYKNEQFF

v_call: TRBV24-1
clone_size: many
j_call: TRBJ2-1
d_call: TRBD2
cdr3_nt: TGTGCCACCACTGGAGCGGGAGCAACCAATGAGCAGTTCTTC
cdr3_aa: CATTGAGATNEQFF

v_call: TRBV19
clone_size: many
j_call: TRBJ2-1
d_call: TRBD2
cdr3_nt: TGTGCCAGTAAACCTAGCGGCATCAACAATGAGCAGTTCTTC
cdr3_aa: CASKPSGINNEQFF

v_call: TRBV20-1
clone_size: many
j_call: TRBJ1-1
d_call: NA
cdr3_nt: TGCAGTGCCAGCGGGGGAGGCACTGAAGCTTTCTTT
cdr3_aa: CSASGGGTEAFF

v_call: TRBV7-8
clone_size: many
j_call: TRBJ2-2
d_call: NA
cdr3_nt: TGTGCCAGCAGCTCGAGGAACGGTGGCACCGGGGAGCTGTTTTTT
cdr3_aa: CASSSRNGGTGELFF

v_call: TRBV7-2
clone_size: many
j_call: TRBJ2-5
d_call: NA
cdr3_nt: TGTGCCAGCCGACGTGGGGTACAAGAGACCCAGTACTTC
cdr3_aa: CASRRGVQETQYF

v_call: TRBV6-6
clone_size: NA
j_call: TRBJ1-2
d_call: TRBD1
cdr3_nt: TGTGCCAGCAGTTACTCGAATCAATGGACAGGGCCCGGCTACACCTTC
cdr3_aa: CASSYSNQWTGPGYTF

v_call: TRBV10-3
clone_size: NA
j_call: TRBJ1-6
d_call: TRBD1
cdr3_nt: TGTGCCATCAGAGAGGACAGGGGAAACGGCTCACCCCTCCACTTT
cdr3_aa: CAIREDRGNGSPLHF

v_call: TRBV29-1
clone_size: few
j_call: TRBJ2-5
d_call: NA
cdr3_nt: TGCAGCGTTGCCGGTCAAGGAAGTGTGGAGACCCAGTACTTC
cdr3_aa: CSVAGQGSVETQYF

v_call: TRBV7-2
clone_size: many
j_call: TRBJ2-3
d_call: NA
cdr3_nt: TGTGCCAGCAGGAACTGGGGCGACAGGGATACGCAGTATTTT
cdr3_aa: CASRNWGDRDTQYF

v_call: TRBV14
clone_size: many
j_call: TRBJ2-2
d_call: NA
cdr3_nt: TGTGCCAGCAGCCTCGTGACCGTCGGGGAGCTGTTTTTT
cdr3_aa: CASSLVTVGELFF

v_call: TRBV7-2
clone_size: many
j_call: TRBJ2-1
d_call: TRBD2
cdr3_nt: TGTGCCAGCAGGAATAGCGGGGGACACAATGAGCAGTTCTTC
cdr3_aa: CASRNSGGHNEQFF

v_call: TRBV28
clone_size: many
j_call: TRBJ2-7
d_call: TRBD2
cdr3_nt: TGTGCCAGCACTAGCGGGAGGCGGGACGAGCAGTACTTC
cdr3_aa: CASTSGRRDEQYF

v_call: TRBV20-1
clone_size: NA
j_call: TRBJ2-5
d_call: NA
cdr3_nt: TGCAGTGTTCTAGAAGGGCGTAAAGAGACCCAGTACTTC
cdr3_aa: CSVLEGRKETQYF